These 9 T cell receptor beta chains share one sample of origin, sequenced in a study of shared clonotypes between healthy human individuals. Using immunoSEQ multiplex PCR, the repertoire was profiled, and TCRdb retains in-frame clones only, with some absent. Among approximately 2.5 million clones listed, approximately 93% were seen once. The source material was naive CD4+ T cells from PBMCs. Subset defined: CD45RA+ positively selected. Receptors were obtained from a man younger than 35 in good health. Some clones in this sample may be carry-over from other donors' samples.

The chain combines TRBV7-9 with TRBJ2-2; a weak D match, TRBD1 (5 bases). The germline V gene encodes CDR1 SEHNR and CDR2 FQNEAQ (reference sequence). Trimming removed 8 bases at V and 4 bases at J, with 17 bases between. This CDR3 spans 15 amino acids. The CDR3 sequence is CASPEGAQPTGELFF. In DNA form, the CDR3 reads TGTGCCAGCCCCGAAGGGGCCCAACCCACCGGGGAGCTGTTTTTT.

Worth noting for this clone: Other DNA sequences from this sample encode an identical CDR3 as well. This rearrangement joins TRBV28 to TRBJ1-1; D may be TRBD1 (6 bases). The CDR3 runs 14 residues. V lost 6 bases and J lost 5, with 16 bases in between. CDR1 MDHEN and CDR2 SYDVKM come from the germline V gene. This CDR3 reads CASSLAQGRTEAFF. In DNA form, the CDR3 reads TGTGCCAGCAGCCTTGCCCAGGGGAGGACTGAAGCTTTCTTT.

V and J are TRBV27 and TRBJ2-2; TRBD1 matches 8 bases. V was clipped by 4 bases and J by 0 bases; unmatched bases: 16. This CDR3 comprises 20 residues. The germline CDR1 and CDR2 sequences are MNHEY and SMNVEV (reference sequence). CDR3 in DNA: TGTGCCAGCAGTTCTTTCCGGGACAGGTTTTCCTTACCGAACACCGGGGAGCTGTTTTTT. Translated, it gives CASSSFRDRFSLPNTGELFF.

V is TRBV15 and J is TRBJ2-7, with D unresolved. CDR3 length: 16 amino acids. Trimming took 5 bases from V and 6 from J, leaving 23 bases between them. Germline V CDR1 and CDR2: LNHNV, YYDKDF (reference sequence). DNA of the CDR3: TGTGCCACCAGCCAAAAACGGCCCCGCACTGATGGCGAGCAGTACTTC. It yields the protein CATSQKRPRTDGEQYF.

The J gene is TRBJ1-1, the V gene TRBV5-4, with D tentatively TRBD1 (6 bases). V was trimmed by 0 bases and J by 4 bases, leaving 13 bases between them. The CDR3 loop spans 15 amino acids. CDR1 is SGHNT, CDR2 YYREEE, per germline (reference sequence). The CDR3 spells CASSLAPGAPTEAFF. In nucleotides, the CDR3 is TGTGCCAGCAGCTTGGCCCCGGGGGCCCCCACTGAAGCTTTCTTT.

V is TRBV7-2 and J is TRBJ2-3; D perhaps matches TRBD2 (6 bases). The V end was cut by 7 bases, the J end by 3 bases, with 14 bases between. The CDR3 covers 14 residues. Germline-derived CDR1 and CDR2 are SGHTA and FQGNSA. For the CDR3, the DNA is TGTGCCAGCACCCCTGGGGGGAGAACAGATACGCAGTATTTT. Its translation is CASTPGGRTDTQYF.

This clone came up once. The genes are TRBV28 and TRBJ1-2, with unresolved D. This CDR3 contains 16 residues. Germline V gene data show CDR1 as MDHEN and CDR2 as SYDVKM. V was trimmed by 2 bases and J by 1 base, leaving 14 bases between them. Here the CDR3 DNA reads TGTGCCAGCAGTTTAGGTGGCGTAGGCTTTAACTATGGCTACACCTTC. Protein: CASSLGGVGFNYGYTF.

This chain joins TRBV5-4 and TRBJ2-5, with TRBD1 matching over 9 bases. V was pared by 4 bases and J by 2 bases, with 3 bases of the junction left unmatched. The CDR3 extends over 14 amino acids. Germline V gene lookup returns CDR1 SGHNT and CDR2 YYREEE (reference sequence). The CDR3 is CASSADRGQETQYF. Here the CDR3 DNA reads TGTGCCAGCAGCGCAGACAGGGGGCAAGAGACCCAGTACTTC.

This chain joins TRBV4-1 and TRBJ1-1; unclear D gene. Germline assignment: CDR1 MGHRA and CDR2 YSYEKL. The CDR3 is made up of 14 amino acids. The ends were cut back, 3 bases at V and 5 bases at J, with 13 bases in the middle. In DNA, the CDR3 is TGCGCCAGCAGCCAGCGGACCGGGATTACTGAAGCTTTCTTT. Protein product: CASSQRTGITEAFF.